The clone carrying this T cell receptor beta chain was picked up one time. Germline V gene data show CDR1 as MNHEY and CDR2 as SVGAGI. The CDR3 length is 13 residues. V was cut by 2 bases and J by 8 bases, with 12 bases left in between. This sample is part of a study of OX40 agonist ivuxolimab in advanced cancers. TCRdb's copy holds only in-frame clones and misses some; the assay was immunoSEQ multiplex PCR. Among 60,000 to 75,000 clones listed, over 80% were seen once. Sequences were derived from CD4+ or CD8+ T cells sorted from blood, sampled in a trial of the OX40 agonist ivuxolimab. The chain links TRBV6-5 to TRBJ1-1, with a weak D call TRBD1 (5 bases). The TCR comes from an adult with an advanced solid tumor such as melanoma, head and neck, liver or kidney cancer. CDR3 in amino acids: CASSYPGTGEAFF. CDR3 nucleotides: TGTGCCAGCAGTTACCCCGGGACTGGGGAAGCTTTCTTT.